This record concerns one T cell receptor (beta chain) sequence. As yet, its antigen is unknown. Trimming left V 2 bases short and J 7 bases short, with 9 bases between. The germline V gene has CDR1 MGHRA and CDR2 YSYEKL. The CDR3 loop spans 13 amino acids. The primer mix had 60 Vbeta and 13 Jbeta primers. TCRdb's table, derived via immunoSEQ multiplex PCR, lists solely in-frame clones and lacks some. This sample carries 90,000 to 100,000 clones, roughly three quarters of them seen once, and the ten largest clones take about 1.5%. The sample comes from a study of cytomegalovirus exposure and HLA in healthy donors. Study findings and constraints: Across HLA loci, a later analysis found differing TCR association rates, with DRB1 most and HLA-C fewest. The study listed about 150 cytomegalovirus-associated TCR beta chains. Sequence variants that were highly shared formed a cluster that was likely a sequencing artifact. Later genetic work tied a missense DCLRE1C variant to beta-chain V and J trimming.

Sequencing was performed on PBMCs. This TCR was sampled from a man between 35 and 55 years old in good health and CMV-seronegative. The chain recombines TRBV4-1 with TRBJ1-5; no firm D call. The CDR3 reads CASSQFGRQPQHF. For the CDR3, the DNA is TGCGCCAGCAGCCAATTTGGCAGGCAGCCCCAGCATTTT.